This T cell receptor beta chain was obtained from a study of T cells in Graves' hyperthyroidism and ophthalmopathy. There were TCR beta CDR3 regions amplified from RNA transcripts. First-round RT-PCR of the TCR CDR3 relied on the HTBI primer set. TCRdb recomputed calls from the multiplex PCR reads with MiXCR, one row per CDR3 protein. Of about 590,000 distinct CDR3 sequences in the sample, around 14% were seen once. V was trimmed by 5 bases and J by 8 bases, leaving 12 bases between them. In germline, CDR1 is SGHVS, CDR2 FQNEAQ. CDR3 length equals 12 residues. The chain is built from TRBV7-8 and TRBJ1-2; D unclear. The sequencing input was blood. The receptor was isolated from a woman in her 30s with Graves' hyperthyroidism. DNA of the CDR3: TGTGCCAGCAGCAGAGGTGTGTTGGGCTACACCTTC. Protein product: CASSRGVLGYTF.